This T cell receptor (beta chain) was profiled in a study of spatial heterogeneity in lung cancer. Turning to the study itself: The count of detected beta-chain sequences consistently exceeded that of alpha-chain sequences. The average appearance count of each unique TCR and UMI combination in raw reads was more than 9.5.

The germline CDR1 and CDR2 sequences are LGHNT and FRNRAP. The CDR3 runs to 14 residues. V gave up 5 bases and J gave up 8 bases, with 16 bases separating them. Study outcomes and limitations: Coverage was estimated at approximately 7% of tumor T cells for alpha chains and approximately 14% for beta chains. Higher tumor mutation counts went along with higher counts of expanded intratumoral alpha and beta TCRs.

TCRdb ran MiXCR on the 5' RACE reads and lists one entry per CDR3 protein. Of around 300 distinct CDR3 sequences listed, about 40% were seen once; the top ten hold more than 20%. Time point in this sample: sample taken at primary tumor resection. This clonotype turned up a few times. The target antigen is unknown. The size of this beta chain means little, since it is a stray read in a library made for alpha chains. The sequence was collected from a male donor with early-stage non-small cell lung cancer. This material consisted of lung tumor tissue, taken at surgery. The rearrangement joins TRBV12-5 to TRBJ2-1; D possibly corresponds to TRBD2 (6 bases). The CDR3 spells CASGPPGLPHEQFF. CDR3 bases: TGTGCTAGTGGTCCGCCGGGACTCCCCCATGAGCAGTTCTTC.